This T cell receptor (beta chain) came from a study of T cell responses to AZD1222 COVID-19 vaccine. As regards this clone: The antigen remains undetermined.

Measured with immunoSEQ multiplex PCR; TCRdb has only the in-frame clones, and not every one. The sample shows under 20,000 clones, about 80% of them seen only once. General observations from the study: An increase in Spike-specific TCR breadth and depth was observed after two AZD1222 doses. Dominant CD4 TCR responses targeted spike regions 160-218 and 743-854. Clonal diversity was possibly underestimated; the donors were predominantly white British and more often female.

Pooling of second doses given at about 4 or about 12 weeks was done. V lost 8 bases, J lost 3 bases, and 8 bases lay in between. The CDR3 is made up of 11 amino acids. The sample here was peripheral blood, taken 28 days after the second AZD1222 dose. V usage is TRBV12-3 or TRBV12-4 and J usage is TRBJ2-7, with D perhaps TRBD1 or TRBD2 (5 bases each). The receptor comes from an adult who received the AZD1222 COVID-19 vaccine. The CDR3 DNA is TGTGCCAGCTCTGGGGGCTACGAGCAGTACTTC. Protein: CASSGGYEQYF.